These 15 T cell receptor beta chains share one sample of origin, sequenced in a study of vaccination and CD4 T cells after COVID-19. This sample's treatment: approximately 10-day PBMC culture with coronavirus spike peptide pools or control peptides (ViraFEST assay). Their antigens remain unidentified. At the Johns Hopkins FTIC core, DNA taken from cultured CD4+ T cells was sequenced by way of the Oncomine TCR Beta short-read assay. TCRdb reanalysed the PCR reads using MiXCR and keeps one entry per CDR3 protein. Of around 17,000 distinct CDR3 sequences listed, approximately 60% are singletons. The specimen sequenced was CD4+ T cells from blood, cultured in vitro. These receptor sequences come from a human donor who had recovered from COVID-19.

The chain recombines TRBV5-1 with TRBJ1-4, with D perhaps TRBD1 (5 bases). V was clipped by 6 bases and J by 8 bases, with 17 bases between them. The CDR3 has 14 amino acids. The V gene's germline CDR1 is SGHRS and CDR2 YFSETQ. The CDR3 protein is CASTEPGTGEKLFF. The CDR3 DNA reads TGCGCCAGCACCGAACCGGGGACGGGAGAAAAACTGTTTTTT.

This clonotype was observed a few times. The V call is TRBV3-1, the J call TRBJ1-1; weak D call: TRBD1 (5 bases). There are 15 residues in the CDR3. V gave up 3 bases and J gave up 3 bases, with 14 bases separating them. In germline, CDR1 is LGHDT, CDR2 YNNKEL (reference sequence). The CDR3 nucleotides are TGTGCCAGCAGCCATACAGACCGAGGGGACACTGAAGCTTTCTTT. Amino acid sequence: CASSHTDRGDTEAFF.

The chain couples TRBV7-2 to TRBJ2-7, with 12 bases identical to TRBD2. The CDR3 spans 16 residues. The V gene's germline CDR1 is SGHTA and CDR2 FQGNSA. Unmatched junction bases numbered 10, after V lost 5 bases and J lost 5 bases. CDR3 DNA: TGTGCCAGCAGCCCCCGACTAGCGGGAGAAGGCGACGAGCAGTACTTC. Amino acid sequence: CASSPRLAGEGDEQYF.

The CDR3 coding sequence is TGTGCCAGCCGAACGGGGGAATATGGCTACACCTTC. Encoded protein: CASRTGEYGYTF. The genes are TRBV7-2 and TRBJ1-2, with TRBD1 as a possible D gene (5 bases). V lost 8 bases and J 5 bases, leaving 12 bases between the germline ends. From germline, CDR1 is SGHTA and CDR2 FQGNSA. The CDR3 totals 12 residues.

This clonotype was recorded a few times. The rearrangement uses TRBV25-1 and TRBJ1-2; a weak D match, TRBD1 (5 bases). The CDR3 is 15 residues long. CDR1 and CDR2 (germline): MGHDK, SYGVNS. Trimming took off 2 bases at V and 3 bases at J, with 13 bases between the two ends. CDR3 DNA: TGTGCCAGCAGTGAACCCGGGGGACGAGACTATGGCTACACCTTC. Protein sequence: CASSEPGGRDYGYTF.

The chain recombines TRBV20-1 with TRBJ2-2; D is perhaps TRBD1 (5 bases). CDR1 and CDR2 (germline): DFQATT, SNEGSKA (reference sequence). V lost 0 bases, J lost 4 bases, and 12 bases lay in between. The CDR3 has 15 residues. In DNA form, the CDR3 reads TGCAGTGCTAGAGATATCGGCACAGGCACCGGGGAGCTGTTTTTT. Its translation is CSARDIGTGTGELFF.

The chain links TRBV14 to TRBJ1-2; D ambiguous. V gave up 1 base and J gave up 5 bases, with 8 bases separating them. The CDR3 loop spans 13 amino acids. The germline V gene has CDR1 SGHDN and CDR2 FVKESK. The CDR3 DNA sequence: TGTGCCAGCAGCCAAGGGCAGTTGTATGGCTACACCTTC. Translating it yields CASSQGQLYGYTF.

The CDR3 is CASSLLLQGGNTIYF. The CDR3 DNA follows: TGTGCCAGCAGCTTATTGCTACAGGGGGGGAACACCATATATTTT. The rearrangement joins TRBV7-2 to TRBJ1-3; 8 bases align to TRBD1. The CDR3 spans 15 residues. The J segment lost 7 bases and the V segment lost 2 bases, leaving 7 bases of the junction unmatched. Germline values: CDR1 SGHTA, CDR2 FQGNSA.

The genes are TRBV5-4 and TRBJ2-5; either TRBD1 or TRBD2 may fit D (7 bases each). V lost 4 bases to trimming and J lost 5 bases, with 18 bases between them. Germline loops: CDR1 SGHNT, CDR2 YYREEE (reference sequence). The CDR3 sequence is 15 residues long. The CDR3 here is CASSQSGGGWETQYF. CDR3 nucleotide sequence: TGTGCCAGCAGCCAGTCAGGGGGGGGTTGGGAGACCCAGTACTTC.

Remarks on this clonotype: A junction end diverges from the germline sequence, so it may reflect a read error. The chain joins TRBV30 to TRBJ1-5; TRBD1 is a possible D gene (6 bases). Germline CDR1 GTSNPN, CDR2 SVGIG (reference sequence). CDR3 size: 14 residues. The CDR3 coding sequence is TGTGCCTGGAGTGCCAGGGGCGGCAATCAGCCCCGGCATTTT. It translates to CAWSARGGNQPRHF.

The chain employs TRBV6-1 and TRBJ1-1; D remains unclear. With 3 bases removed from V and 0 bases from J, the gap between germline ends came to 5 bases. This CDR3 contains 13 residues. Per germline, CDR1 MNHNS and CDR2 SASEGT. The CDR3 region has the DNA TGTGCCAGCAGTGATGGGGTGAACACTGAAGCTTTCTTT. As protein: CASSDGVNTEAFF.

The rearrangement uses TRBV6-1 and TRBJ1-2; TRBD1 matches at 7 bases. CDR1 is MNHNS and CDR2 is SASEGT in the germline V gene. Germline trimming cut 7 bases from V and 8 bases from J; bases unmatched to any gene: 19. The CDR3 runs 16 residues. The CDR3: CASTSARFATGPGYTF. The CDR3 bases are TGTGCCAGCACGTCAGCGCGTTTCGCGACAGGGCCCGGCTACACCTTC.

Concerning this clonotype: One end of the junction fails to match germline, which may point to a read error. V gene TRBV12-3 or TRBV12-4 combines with J gene TRBJ1-1; 12 nucleotides match TRBD1. The CDR3 is made up of 14 amino acids. The DNA of the CDR3 is TGTGCCAGCAGTTCCTCCGGGACAGGGGGCAACGTCCTCTTT. Residues: CASSSSGTGGNVLF.

The chain joins TRBV6-1 to TRBJ2-7; D might be TRBD1 (6 bases). Trimming removed 3 bases at V and 1 base at J, with 16 bases between. The CDR3 runs to 16 residues. From germline, CDR1 is MNHNS and CDR2 SASEGT. The CDR3 DNA sequence: TGTGCCAGCAGTGAGTTCTCAGGGACAAGTTCCTACGAGCAGTACTTC. Protein: CASSEFSGTSSYEQYF.

V gene TRBV7-8 combines with J gene TRBJ2-5, with D possibly being TRBD2 (5 bases). The CDR3 extends over 13 amino acids. Trimming took 4 bases from V and 4 from J, leaving 10 bases between them. Germline CDR1 SGHVS, CDR2 FQNEAQ. The CDR3 loop is CASSYTGSETQYF. CDR3 DNA sequence: TGTGCCAGCAGCTATACGGGGTCAGAGACCCAGTACTTC.